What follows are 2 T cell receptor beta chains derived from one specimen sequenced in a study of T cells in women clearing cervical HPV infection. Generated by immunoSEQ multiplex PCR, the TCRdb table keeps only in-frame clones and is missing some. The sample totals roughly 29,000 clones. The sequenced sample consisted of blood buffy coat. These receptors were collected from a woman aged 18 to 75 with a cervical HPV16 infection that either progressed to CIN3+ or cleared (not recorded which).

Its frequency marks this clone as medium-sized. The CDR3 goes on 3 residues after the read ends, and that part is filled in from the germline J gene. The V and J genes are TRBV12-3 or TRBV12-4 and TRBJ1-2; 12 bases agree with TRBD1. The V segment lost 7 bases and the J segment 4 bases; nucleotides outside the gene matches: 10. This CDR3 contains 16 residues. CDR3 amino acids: CASKPGQGAKGYGYTF. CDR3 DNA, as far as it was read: TGTGCCAGCAAACCGGGACAGGGGGCTAAGGGCTATGGC.

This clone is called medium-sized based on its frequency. Incomplete CDR3 DNA: TGTGCCAGCAGCCAACAGGGATACGAG. Its protein is CASSQQGYE. In full, the CDR3 is CASSQQGYEQYF. The chain employs TRBV2 and TRBJ2-7; D might be TRBD1 (6 bases). The read comes to an end 3 residues before the CDR3 does, leaving the germline J gene to fill in the end. The germline V gene has CDR1 SNHLY and CDR2 FYNNEI. V lost 6 bases, J lost 4 bases, and 10 bases lay in between. CDR3 length: 12 amino acids. Variable domain in full (rest from reference TRBV2 and TRBJ2-7): EPEVTQTPSHQVTQMGQEVILRCVPISNHLYFYWYRQILGQKVEFLVSFYNNEISEKSEIFDDQFSVERPDGSNFTLKIRSTKLEDSAMYFCASSQQGYEQYFGPGTRLTVT.